The T cell receptor (beta chain) described here comes from a study of OX40 agonist ivuxolimab in advanced cancers. As for the study in general: Partial responses were achieved by three patients, of whom one had hepatocellular carcinoma and two had cutaneous melanoma.

The ends lost 8 bases at V and 3 bases at J; junction bases unmatched: 7. Germline CDR1 MNHNS, CDR2 SASEGT. The CDR3 spans 15 residues. Generated by immunoSEQ multiplex PCR, the TCRdb table keeps only in-frame clones and is missing some. This sample has fewer than 100,000 clones, with about 80% found just once. Sample: CD4+ or CD8+ T cells sorted from blood, taken in a trial of the OX40 agonist ivuxolimab. This clonotype was obtained from an adult with an advanced solid tumor such as melanoma, head and neck, liver or kidney cancer. The chain recombines TRBV6-1 with TRBJ2-2; the match to TRBD2 covers 9 bases. The CDR3, as DNA: TGTGCCAGCCGATGGCCTAGCGGGGACACCGGGGAGCTGTTTTTT. This codes for CASRWPSGDTGELFF.